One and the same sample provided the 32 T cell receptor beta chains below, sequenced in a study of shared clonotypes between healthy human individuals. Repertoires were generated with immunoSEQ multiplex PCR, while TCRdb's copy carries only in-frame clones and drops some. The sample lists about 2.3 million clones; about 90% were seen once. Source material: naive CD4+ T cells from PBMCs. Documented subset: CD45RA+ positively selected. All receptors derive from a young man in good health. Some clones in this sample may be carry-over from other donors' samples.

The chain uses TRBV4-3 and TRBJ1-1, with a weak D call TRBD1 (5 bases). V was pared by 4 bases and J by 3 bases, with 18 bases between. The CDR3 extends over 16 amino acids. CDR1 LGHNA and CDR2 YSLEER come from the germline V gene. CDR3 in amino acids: CASSPAGMSGDTEAFF. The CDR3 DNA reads TGCGCCAGCAGCCCCGCAGGGATGAGTGGGGACACTGAAGCTTTCTTT.

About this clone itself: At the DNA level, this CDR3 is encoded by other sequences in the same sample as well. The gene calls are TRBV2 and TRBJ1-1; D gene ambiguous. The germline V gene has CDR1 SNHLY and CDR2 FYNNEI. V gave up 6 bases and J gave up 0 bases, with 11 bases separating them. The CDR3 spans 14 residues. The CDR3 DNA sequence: TGTGCCAGCAGATCGGACGGAATGAACACTGAAGCTTTCTTT. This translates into CASRSDGMNTEAFF.

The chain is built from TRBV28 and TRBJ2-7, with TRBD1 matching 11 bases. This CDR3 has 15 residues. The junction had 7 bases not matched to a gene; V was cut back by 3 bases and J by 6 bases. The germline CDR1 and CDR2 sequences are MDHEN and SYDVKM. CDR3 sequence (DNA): TGTGCCAGCAGTTTCTACGGGACAGGGGGTTTCGAGCAGTACTTC. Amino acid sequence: CASSFYGTGGFEQYF.

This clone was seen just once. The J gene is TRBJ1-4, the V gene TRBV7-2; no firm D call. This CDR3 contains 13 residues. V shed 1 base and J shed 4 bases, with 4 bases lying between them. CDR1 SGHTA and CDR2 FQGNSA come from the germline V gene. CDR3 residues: CASSLDLNEKLFF. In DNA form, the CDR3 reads TGTGCCAGCAGCTTAGACCTTAATGAAAAACTGTTTTTT.

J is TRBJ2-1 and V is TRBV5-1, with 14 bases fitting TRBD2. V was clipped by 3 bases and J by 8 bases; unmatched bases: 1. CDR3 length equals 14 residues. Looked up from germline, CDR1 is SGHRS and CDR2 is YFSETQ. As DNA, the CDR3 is TGCGCCAGCAGCTGGGGACTAGCGGGGGATGAGCAGTTCTTC. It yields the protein CASSWGLAGDEQFF.

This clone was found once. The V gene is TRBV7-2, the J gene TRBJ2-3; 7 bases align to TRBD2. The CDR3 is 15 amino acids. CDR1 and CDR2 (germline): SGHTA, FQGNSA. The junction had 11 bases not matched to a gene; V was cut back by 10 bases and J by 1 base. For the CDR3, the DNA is TGTGCCACCGGGGGGAGCTTCTGGCGCACAGATACGCAGTATTTT. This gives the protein CATGGSFWRTDTQYF.

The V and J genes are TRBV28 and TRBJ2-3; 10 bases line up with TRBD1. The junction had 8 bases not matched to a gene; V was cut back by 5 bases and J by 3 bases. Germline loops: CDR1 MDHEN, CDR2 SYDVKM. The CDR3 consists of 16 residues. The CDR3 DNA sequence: TGTGCCAGCAGTCTTCGACAGGGGGCGGTTACAGATACGCAGTATTTT. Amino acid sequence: CASSLRQGAVTDTQYF.

This chain's CDR3 is CASSRTSGPYNEQFF. The CDR3 DNA follows: TGTGCCAGCAGCCGAACTAGCGGACCTTACAATGAGCAGTTCTTC. The rearrangement uses TRBV28 and TRBJ2-1, with 8 bases aligning to TRBD2. The length of the CDR3 is 15 residues. Per the germline V gene, CDR1 is MDHEN and CDR2 is SYDVKM. V gave up 6 bases and J gave up 4 bases; unmatched junction bases: 8.

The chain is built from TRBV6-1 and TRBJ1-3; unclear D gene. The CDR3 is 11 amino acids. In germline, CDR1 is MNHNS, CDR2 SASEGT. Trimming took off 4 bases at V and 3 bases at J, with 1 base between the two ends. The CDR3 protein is CASSVGNTIYF. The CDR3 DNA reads TGTGCCAGCAGTGTTGGAAACACCATATATTTT.

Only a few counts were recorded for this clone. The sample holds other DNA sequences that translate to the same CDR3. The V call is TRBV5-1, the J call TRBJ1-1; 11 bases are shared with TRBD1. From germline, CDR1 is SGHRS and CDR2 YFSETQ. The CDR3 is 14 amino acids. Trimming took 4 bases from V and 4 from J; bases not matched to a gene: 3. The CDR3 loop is CASSRGTGGTEAFF. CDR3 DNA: TGCGCCAGCAGCAGAGGGACAGGGGGCACTGAAGCTTTCTTT.

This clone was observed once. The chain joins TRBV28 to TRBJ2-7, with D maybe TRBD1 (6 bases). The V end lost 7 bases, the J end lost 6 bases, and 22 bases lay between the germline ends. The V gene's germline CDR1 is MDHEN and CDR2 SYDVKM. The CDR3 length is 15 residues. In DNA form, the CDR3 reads TGTGCCAGCACCCTACCGCCGGGACAAGGCTCCGAGCAGTACTTC. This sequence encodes CASTLPPGQGSEQYF.

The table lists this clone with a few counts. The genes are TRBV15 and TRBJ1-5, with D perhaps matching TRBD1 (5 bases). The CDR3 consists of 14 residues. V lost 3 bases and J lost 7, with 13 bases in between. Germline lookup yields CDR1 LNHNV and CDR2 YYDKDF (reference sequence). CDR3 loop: CATSSHPGTQPQHF. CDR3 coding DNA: TGTGCCACCAGCAGTCACCCCGGGACCCAGCCCCAGCATTTT.

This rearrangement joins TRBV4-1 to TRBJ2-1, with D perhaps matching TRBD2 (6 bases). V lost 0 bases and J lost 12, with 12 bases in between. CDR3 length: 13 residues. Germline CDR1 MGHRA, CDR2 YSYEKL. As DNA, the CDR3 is TGCGCCAGCAGCCAAGAAAGCATAGCGGCGCAGTTCTTC. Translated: CASSQESIAAQFF.

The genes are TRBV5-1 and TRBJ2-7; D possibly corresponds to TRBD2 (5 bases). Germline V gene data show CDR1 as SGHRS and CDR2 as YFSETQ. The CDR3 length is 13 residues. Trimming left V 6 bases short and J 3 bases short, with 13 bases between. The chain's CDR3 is CASTERGDYEQYF. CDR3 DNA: TGCGCCAGCACCGAACGGGGAGACTACGAGCAGTACTTC.

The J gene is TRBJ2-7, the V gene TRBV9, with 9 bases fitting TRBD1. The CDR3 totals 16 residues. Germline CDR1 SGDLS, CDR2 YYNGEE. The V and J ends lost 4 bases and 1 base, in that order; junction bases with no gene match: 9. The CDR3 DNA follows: TGTGCCAGCAGCAAGACGGGACAGGGTACGTCCTACGAGCAGTACTTC. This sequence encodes CASSKTGQGTSYEQYF. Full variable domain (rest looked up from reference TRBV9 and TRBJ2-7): DSGVTQTPKHLITATGQRVTLRCSPRSGDLSVYWYQQSLDQGLQFLIQYYNGEERAKGNILERFSAQQFPDLHSELNLSSLELGDSALYFCASSKTGQGTSYEQYFGPGTRLTVT.

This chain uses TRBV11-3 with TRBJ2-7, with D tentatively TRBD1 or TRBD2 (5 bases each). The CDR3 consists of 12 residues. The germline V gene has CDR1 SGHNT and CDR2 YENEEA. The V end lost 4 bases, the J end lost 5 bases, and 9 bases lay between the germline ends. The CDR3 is CASSSGADEQYF. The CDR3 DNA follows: TGTGCCAGCAGCTCCGGGGCTGACGAGCAGTACTTC.

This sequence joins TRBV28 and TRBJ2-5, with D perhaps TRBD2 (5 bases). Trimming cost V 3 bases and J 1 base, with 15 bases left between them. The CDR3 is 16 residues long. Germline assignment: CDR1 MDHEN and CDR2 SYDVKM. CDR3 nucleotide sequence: TGTGCCAGCAGTTTGCGTTCGGCGAGGGTCCAAGAGACCCAGTACTTC. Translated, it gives CASSLRSARVQETQYF.

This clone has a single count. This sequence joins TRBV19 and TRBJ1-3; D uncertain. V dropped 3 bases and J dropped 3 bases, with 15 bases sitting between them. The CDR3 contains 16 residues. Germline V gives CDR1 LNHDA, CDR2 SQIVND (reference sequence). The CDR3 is CASSIRSRAGGNTIYF. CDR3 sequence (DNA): TGTGCCAGTAGTATCCGGTCGCGGGCGGGTGGAAACACCATATATTTT.

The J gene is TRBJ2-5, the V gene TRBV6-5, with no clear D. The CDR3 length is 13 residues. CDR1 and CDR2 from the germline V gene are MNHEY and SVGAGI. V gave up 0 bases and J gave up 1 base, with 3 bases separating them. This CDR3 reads CASSYSVQETQYF. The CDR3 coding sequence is TGTGCCAGCAGTTACTCGGTCCAAGAGACCCAGTACTTC.

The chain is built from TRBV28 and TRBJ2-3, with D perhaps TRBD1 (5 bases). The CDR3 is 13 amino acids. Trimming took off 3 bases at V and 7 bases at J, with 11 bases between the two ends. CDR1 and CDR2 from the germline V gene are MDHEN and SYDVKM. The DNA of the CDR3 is TGTGCCAGCAGTTTCACAGGAGCGAATACGCAGTATTTT. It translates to CASSFTGANTQYF.

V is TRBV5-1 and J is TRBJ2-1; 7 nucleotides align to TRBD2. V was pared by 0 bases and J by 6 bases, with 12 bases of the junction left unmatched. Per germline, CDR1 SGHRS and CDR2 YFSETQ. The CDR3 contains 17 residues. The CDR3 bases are TGCGCCAGCAGCTTGGGGGAAGCGGGGACGCCCTCCAATGAGCAGTTCTTC. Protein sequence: CASSLGEAGTPSNEQFF.

CDR3 sequence (DNA): TGTGCCAGCAGCCAAGTTTCCTTCTACCTCGAGGGGACCCAGTACTTC. It codes for CASSQVSFYLEGTQYF. V is TRBV4-2 and J is TRBJ2-5, with D possibly being TRBD2 (5 bases). The CDR3 loop spans 16 amino acids. CDR1 is LGHNA, CDR2 YNFKEQ, per germline. With 1 base removed from V and 7 bases from J, the gap between germline ends came to 19 bases.

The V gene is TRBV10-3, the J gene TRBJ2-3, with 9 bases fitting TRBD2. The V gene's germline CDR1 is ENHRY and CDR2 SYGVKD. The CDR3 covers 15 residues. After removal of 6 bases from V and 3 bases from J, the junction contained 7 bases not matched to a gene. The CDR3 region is CAIRETSGRTDTQYF. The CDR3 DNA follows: TGTGCCATCAGAGAGACTAGCGGTCGGACAGATACGCAGTATTTT.

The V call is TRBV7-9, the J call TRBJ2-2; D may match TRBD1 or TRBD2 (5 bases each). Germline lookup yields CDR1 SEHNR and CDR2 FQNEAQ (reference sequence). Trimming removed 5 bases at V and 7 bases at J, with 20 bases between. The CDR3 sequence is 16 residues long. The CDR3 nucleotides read TGTGCCAGCAGCGCCCGGGACCCGAGGAGTGGCGGGGAGCTGTTTTTT. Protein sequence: CASSARDPRSGGELFF.

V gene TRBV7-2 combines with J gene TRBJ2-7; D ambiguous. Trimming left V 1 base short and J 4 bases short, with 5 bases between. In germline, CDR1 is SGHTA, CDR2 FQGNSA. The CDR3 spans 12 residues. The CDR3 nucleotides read TGTGCCAGCAGCTTAGGGTGGTACGAGCAGTACTTC. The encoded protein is CASSLGWYEQYF.

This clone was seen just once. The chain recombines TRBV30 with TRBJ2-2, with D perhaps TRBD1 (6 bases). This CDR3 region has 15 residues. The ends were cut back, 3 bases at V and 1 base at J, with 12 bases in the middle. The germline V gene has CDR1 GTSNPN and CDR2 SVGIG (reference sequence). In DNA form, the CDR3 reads TGTGCCTGGAGCCCTCAGGGGCGGAACACCGGGGAGCTGTTTTTT. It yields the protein CAWSPQGRNTGELFF. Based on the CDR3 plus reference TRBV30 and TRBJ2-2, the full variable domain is SQTIHQWPATLVQPVGSPLSLECTVEGTSNPNLYWYRQAAGRGLQLLFYSVGIGQISSEVPQNLSASRPQDRQFILSSKKLLLSDSGFYLCAWSPQGRNTGELFFGEGSRLTVL.

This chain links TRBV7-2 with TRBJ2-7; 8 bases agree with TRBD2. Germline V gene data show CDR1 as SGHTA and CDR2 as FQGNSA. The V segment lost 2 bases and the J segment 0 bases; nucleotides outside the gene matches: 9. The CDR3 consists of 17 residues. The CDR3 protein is CASSLTAGATSSYEQYF. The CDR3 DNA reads TGTGCCAGCAGCTTAACAGCGGGAGCCACGAGCTCCTACGAGCAGTACTTC.

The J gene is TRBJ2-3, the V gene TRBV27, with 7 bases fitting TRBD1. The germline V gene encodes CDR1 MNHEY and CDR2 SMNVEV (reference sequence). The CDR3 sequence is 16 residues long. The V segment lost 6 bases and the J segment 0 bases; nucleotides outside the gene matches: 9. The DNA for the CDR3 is TGTGCCAGCAGGTTGACAGGGTTAACTAGCACAGATACGCAGTATTTT. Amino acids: CASRLTGLTSTDTQYF.

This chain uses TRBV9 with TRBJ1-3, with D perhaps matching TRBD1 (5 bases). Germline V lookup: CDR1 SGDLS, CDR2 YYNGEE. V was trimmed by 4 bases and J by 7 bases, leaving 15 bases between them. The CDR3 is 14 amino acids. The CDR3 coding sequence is TGTGCCAGCAGCCCATCCCTGGAGGGGAACACCATATATTTT. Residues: CASSPSLEGNTIYF.

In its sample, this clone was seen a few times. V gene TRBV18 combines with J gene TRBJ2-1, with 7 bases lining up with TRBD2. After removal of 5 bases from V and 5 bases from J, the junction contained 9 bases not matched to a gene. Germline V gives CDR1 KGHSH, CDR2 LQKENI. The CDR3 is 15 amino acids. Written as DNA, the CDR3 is TGTGCCAGCTCATCCGGGACTAAGACCGACAATGAGCAGTTCTTC. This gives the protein CASSSGTKTDNEQFF. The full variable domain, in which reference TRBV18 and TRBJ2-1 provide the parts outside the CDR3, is NAGVMQNPRHLVRRRGQEARLRCSPMKGHSHVYWYRQLPEEGLKFMVYLQKENIIDESGMPKERFSAEFPKEGPSILRIQQVVRGDSAAYFCASSSGTKTDNEQFFGPGTRLTVL.

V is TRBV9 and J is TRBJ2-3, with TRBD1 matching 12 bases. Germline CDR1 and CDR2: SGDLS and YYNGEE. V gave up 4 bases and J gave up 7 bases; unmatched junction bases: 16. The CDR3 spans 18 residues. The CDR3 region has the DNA TGTGCCAGCAGCTCCTCGACCGGGACAGGGGGCCTGGTTAATACGCAGTATTTT. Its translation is CASSSSTGTGGLVNTQYF.

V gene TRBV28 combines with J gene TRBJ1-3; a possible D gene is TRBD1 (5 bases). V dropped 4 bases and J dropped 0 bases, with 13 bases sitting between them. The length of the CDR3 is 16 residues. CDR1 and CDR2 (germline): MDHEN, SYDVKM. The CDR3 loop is CASSWGRPSSGNTIYF. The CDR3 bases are TGTGCCAGCAGTTGGGGACGGCCGAGCTCTGGAAACACCATATATTTT.